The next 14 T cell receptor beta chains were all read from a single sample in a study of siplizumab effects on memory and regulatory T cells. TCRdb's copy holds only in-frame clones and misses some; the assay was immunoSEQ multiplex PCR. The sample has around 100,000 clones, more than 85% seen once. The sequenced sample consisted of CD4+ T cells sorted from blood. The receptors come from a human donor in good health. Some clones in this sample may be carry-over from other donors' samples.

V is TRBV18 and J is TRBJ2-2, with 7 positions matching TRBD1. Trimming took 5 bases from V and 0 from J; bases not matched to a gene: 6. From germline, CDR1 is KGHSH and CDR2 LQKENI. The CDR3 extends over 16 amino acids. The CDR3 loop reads CASSTTGDPNTGELFF. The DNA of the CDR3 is TGTGCCAGCTCAACAACAGGGGACCCGAACACCGGGGAGCTGTTTTTT.

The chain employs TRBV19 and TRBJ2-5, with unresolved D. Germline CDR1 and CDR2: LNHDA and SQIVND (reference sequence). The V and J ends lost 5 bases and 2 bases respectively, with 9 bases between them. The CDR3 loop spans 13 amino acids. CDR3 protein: CASSPGRQETQYF. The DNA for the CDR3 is TGTGCCAGTAGTCCCGGCCGACAAGAGACCCAGTACTTC.

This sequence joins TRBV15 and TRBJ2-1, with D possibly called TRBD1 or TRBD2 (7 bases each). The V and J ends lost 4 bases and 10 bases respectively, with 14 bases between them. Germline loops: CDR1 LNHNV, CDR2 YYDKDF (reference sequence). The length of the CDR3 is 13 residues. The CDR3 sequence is CATSTGGAKEQFF. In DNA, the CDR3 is TGTGCCACCAGCACAGGGGGGGCGAAGGAGCAGTTCTTC.

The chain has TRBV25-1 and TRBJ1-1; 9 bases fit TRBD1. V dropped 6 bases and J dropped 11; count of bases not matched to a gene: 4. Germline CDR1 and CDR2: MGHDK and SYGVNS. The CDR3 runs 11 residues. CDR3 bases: TGTGCCAGCAGGGACAGGGGAGACGCTTTCTTT. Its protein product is CASRDRGDAFF.

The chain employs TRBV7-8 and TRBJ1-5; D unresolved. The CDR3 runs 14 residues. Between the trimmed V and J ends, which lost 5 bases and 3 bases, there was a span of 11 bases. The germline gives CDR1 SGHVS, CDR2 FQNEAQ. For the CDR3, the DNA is TGTGCCAGCAGCCCTCAACAAATCAATCAGCCCCAGCATTTT. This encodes CASSPQQINQPQHF.

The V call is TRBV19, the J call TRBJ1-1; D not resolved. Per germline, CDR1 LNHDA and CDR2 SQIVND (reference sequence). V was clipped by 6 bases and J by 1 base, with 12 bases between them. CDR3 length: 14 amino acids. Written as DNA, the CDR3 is TGTGCCAGTAGAAAGGCCCCCGGGAACACTGAAGCTTTCTTT. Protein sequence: CASRKAPGNTEAFF.

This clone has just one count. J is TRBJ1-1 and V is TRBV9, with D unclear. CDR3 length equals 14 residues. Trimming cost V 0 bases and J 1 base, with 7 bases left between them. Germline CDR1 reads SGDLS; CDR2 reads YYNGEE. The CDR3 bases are TGTGCCAGCAGCGTAGAGACACGGAACACTGAAGCTTTCTTT. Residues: CASSVETRNTEAFF.

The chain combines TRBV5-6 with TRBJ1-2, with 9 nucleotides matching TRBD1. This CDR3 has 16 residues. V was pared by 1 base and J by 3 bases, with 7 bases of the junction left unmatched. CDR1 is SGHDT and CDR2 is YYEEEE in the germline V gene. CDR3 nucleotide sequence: TGTGCCAGCAGCTTGTTTAGACAGGGGGTTCACTATGGCTACACCTTC. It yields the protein CASSLFRQGVHYGYTF.

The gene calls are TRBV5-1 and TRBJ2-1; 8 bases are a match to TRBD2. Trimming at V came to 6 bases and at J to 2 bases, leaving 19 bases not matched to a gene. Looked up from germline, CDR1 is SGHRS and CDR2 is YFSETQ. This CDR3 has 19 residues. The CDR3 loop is CASTRNPLLADRTYNEQFF. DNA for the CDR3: TGCGCCAGCACCAGAAACCCACTACTAGCGGACAGAACCTACAATGAGCAGTTCTTC.

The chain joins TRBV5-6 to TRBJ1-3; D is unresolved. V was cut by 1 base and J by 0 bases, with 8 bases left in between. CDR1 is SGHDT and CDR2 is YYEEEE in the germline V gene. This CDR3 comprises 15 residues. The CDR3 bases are TGTGCCAGCAGCTTGCAGGCTTACTCTGGAAACACCATATATTTT. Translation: CASSLQAYSGNTIYF.

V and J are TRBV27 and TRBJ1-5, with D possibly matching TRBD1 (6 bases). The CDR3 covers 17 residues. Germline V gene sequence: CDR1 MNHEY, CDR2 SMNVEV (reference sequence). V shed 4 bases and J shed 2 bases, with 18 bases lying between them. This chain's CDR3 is CASSSSRGENRNQPQHF. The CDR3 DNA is TGTGCCAGCAGTTCAAGCAGGGGCGAGAATCGCAATCAGCCCCAGCATTTT.

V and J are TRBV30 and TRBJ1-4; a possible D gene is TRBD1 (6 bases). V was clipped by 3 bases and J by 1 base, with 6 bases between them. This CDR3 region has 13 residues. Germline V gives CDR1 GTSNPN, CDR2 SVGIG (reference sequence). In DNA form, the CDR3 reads TGTGCCTGGAGACAGGGAACTAATGAAAAACTGTTTTTT. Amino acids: CAWRQGTNEKLFF. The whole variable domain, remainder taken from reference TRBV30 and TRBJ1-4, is SQTIHQWPATLVQPVGSPLSLECTVEGTSNPNLYWYRQAAGRGLQLLFYSVGIGQISSEVPQNLSASRPQDRQFILSSKKLLLSDSGFYLCAWRQGTNEKLFFGSGTQLSVL.

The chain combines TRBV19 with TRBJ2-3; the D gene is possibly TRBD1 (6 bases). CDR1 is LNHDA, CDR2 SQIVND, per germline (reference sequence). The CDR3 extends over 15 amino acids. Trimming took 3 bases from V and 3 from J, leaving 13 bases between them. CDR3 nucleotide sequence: TGTGCCAGTAGTATTTCATTGGACAGAACAGATACGCAGTATTTT. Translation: CASSISLDRTDTQYF.

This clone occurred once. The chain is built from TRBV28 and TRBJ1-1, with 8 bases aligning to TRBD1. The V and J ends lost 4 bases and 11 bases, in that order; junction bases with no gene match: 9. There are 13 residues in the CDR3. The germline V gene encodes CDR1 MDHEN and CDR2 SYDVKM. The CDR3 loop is CASSYYGQGMAFF. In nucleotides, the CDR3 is TGTGCCAGCAGTTACTATGGACAGGGTATGGCTTTCTTT.